Below are 9 T cell receptor beta chains sequenced from a single sample in a study of CD8 T cells in ankylosing spondylitis. Points from the study as a whole: Among TCR beta sequences, a motif of several highly homologous variants appeared characteristic of ankylosing spondylitis blood.

These receptors lack a known antigen. From the 5' RACE reads, TCRdb called clonotypes with MiXCR, one entry per CDR3 protein. The table shows about 440,000 distinct CDR3 sequences, with more than 15% occurring only once. The specimen sequenced was blood, either unsorted or a sorted T cell fraction (not recorded which). The receptors were gathered from a male donor with ankylosing spondylitis.

This clonotype was observed a few times. This rearrangement joins TRBV9 to TRBJ2-3; D is perhaps TRBD2 (5 bases). With 0 bases removed from V and 0 bases from J, the gap between germline ends came to 11 bases. Germline CDR1 is SGDLS and CDR2 is YYNGEE. The CDR3 length is 16 residues. The CDR3 is CASSVGDGSSTDTQYF. The CDR3 DNA reads as TGTGCCAGCAGCGTAGGAGATGGGAGTAGCACAGATACGCAGTATTTT.

This clonotype came up a few times. The V call is TRBV6-5, the J call TRBJ2-1; D might be TRBD1 (6 bases). CDR3 length: 14 residues. Trimming took off 0 bases at V and 9 bases at J, with 12 bases between the two ends. The germline V gene has CDR1 MNHEY and CDR2 SVGAGI. CDR3 bases: TGTGCCAGCAGTTACTCTTCAGGGGCAAGTGAGCAGTTCTTC. Translated, it gives CASSYSSGASEQFF.

This clonotype was seen more than once but under ten times. This chain joins TRBV4-1 and TRBJ2-1; 10 bases match TRBD2. The CDR3 length is 17 residues. CDR1 is MGHRA, CDR2 YSYEKL, per germline. The V and J ends lost 1 base and 3 bases, in that order; junction bases with no gene match: 6. The CDR3 here is CASSQGTSSGGYNEQFF. Here the CDR3 DNA reads TGCGCCAGCAGCCAAGGGACTTCTAGCGGGGGCTACAATGAGCAGTTCTTC.

The chain couples TRBV12-3 or TRBV12-4 to TRBJ1-1; weak D call: TRBD1 (6 bases). With 4 bases removed from V and 5 bases from J, the gap between germline ends came to 14 bases. The CDR3 runs to 14 residues. CDR3 sequence: CASSYGGMRTEAFF. In nucleotides, the CDR3 is TGTGCCAGCAGTTACGGGGGCATGAGAACTGAAGCTTTCTTT.

This clonotype was found a few times. V and J are TRBV28 and TRBJ2-5; the D call may be TRBD1 or TRBD2 (5 bases each). Germline V gives CDR1 MDHEN, CDR2 SYDVKM. The CDR3 covers 14 residues. Trimming left V 3 bases short and J 5 bases short, with 13 bases between. The CDR3 here is CASSFGGSEETQYF. The CDR3 DNA follows: TGTGCCAGCAGTTTTGGGGGAAGCGAGGAGACCCAGTACTTC.

The J gene is TRBJ2-3, the V gene TRBV19; 7 nucleotides agree with TRBD2. The CDR3 contains 15 residues. In germline, CDR1 is LNHDA, CDR2 SQIVND (reference sequence). The V and J ends lost 5 bases and 2 bases, in that order; junction bases with no gene match: 7. The CDR3 loop reads CASSRGGGFTDTQYF. CDR3 nucleotide sequence: TGTGCCAGTAGTCGCGGGGGAGGCTTCACAGATACGCAGTATTTT.

This clonotype was counted a few times. The V and J genes are TRBV20-1 and TRBJ1-2; D gene uncertain. Germline V gene sequence: CDR1 DFQATT, CDR2 SNEGSKA (reference sequence). V lost 6 bases to trimming and J lost 6 bases, with 5 bases between them. This CDR3 has 9 residues. This chain's CDR3 is CSAGDGYTF. The CDR3 bases are TGCAGTGCCGGAGATGGCTACACCTTC.

This clonotype showed up just a few times. The chain couples TRBV21-1 to TRBJ2-7; whether TRBD1, the table's D call, matches the DNA was not checked. TRBV21-1 is annotated as a pseudogene. The CDR3 length is 18 residues. CDR3 residues: CASSKVREQGEHSYEQYF. CDR3 nucleotide sequence: TGTGCCAGCAGCAAAGTTCGGGAACAGGGGGAGCACTCCTACGAGCAGTACTTC.

This clonotype has just one count. The chain combines TRBV7-2 with TRBJ2-3, with 9 bases identical to TRBD2. The CDR3 sequence is 16 residues long. Germline-derived CDR1 and CDR2 are SGHTA and FQGNSA. Trimming removed 5 bases from V and 4 bases from J; junction bases left unmatched: 10. CDR3 nucleotide sequence: TGTGCCAGCAGCGGTAGCGGGAGTCGGGTGCCAGATACGCAGTATTTT. Encoded protein: CASSGSGSRVPDTQYF.